This TCR beta chain derives from a study of blood T cells in healthy people across ages. Study-level points and caveats: Unsorted PBMCs prevented conclusive naive versus antigen-experienced comparison.

This CDR3 is built from 16 residues. Looked up from germline, CDR1 is LGHDT and CDR2 is YNNKEL (reference sequence). Losses at the gene ends were 2 bases for V and 6 bases for J; bases not matched to a gene: 8. A second PCR, run for about 6 to 11 cycles, used a sample-barcoded 5' primer plus a J-beta primer mix. TCRdb ran MiXCR on the 5' RACE reads and lists one entry per CDR3 protein. The sample yields 710,000 or so distinct CDR3 sequences, 22% seen once. This clonotype came up a few times. Its antigen is as yet unknown. What was sequenced was blood. This sequence joins TRBV3-1 and TRBJ2-1; the match to TRBD2 covers 9 bases. The source is a man between 65 and 79 years old in good health. CDR3 region: CASSQLSGRRPNEQFF. The CDR3 DNA reads as TGTGCCAGCAGCCAACTCAGCGGGAGGCGACCCAATGAGCAGTTCTTC.